This entry describes one T cell receptor beta chain. The antigen is not known. These data belong to a study of a mutant IDH1 vaccine in newly diagnosed glioma. Study-level information: The patients received vaccinations eight times, in weeks 1, 3, 5, 7, 11, 15, 19 and 23. Earlier care involved radiotherapy, temozolomide, or both, and the majority received both. Study conclusions and caveats: Vaccination elicited immune responses in roughly 93% of patients.

Trimming took 2 bases from V and 5 from J; bases not matched to a gene: 14. The germline V gene has CDR1 SEHNR and CDR2 FQNEAQ (reference sequence). The CDR3 has 18 residues. Generated by immunoSEQ multiplex PCR, the TCRdb table keeps only in-frame clones and is missing some. The sample lists some 51,000 clones, 78% occurring once. Time point described: week 5, during vaccination. Mutant IDH1 20-mer peptide, at 300 ug, made up each vaccine dose, with topical imiquimod. The donors' diagnosis was new WHO grade 3 or 4 astrocytoma that was IDH1-mutant and ATRX-lost. The V call is TRBV7-9, the J call TRBJ2-1; TRBD1 matches 8 bases. This specimen was PBMCs, taken from a glioma patient whose treatment included an IDH1 peptide vaccine. This TCR was sampled from a man aged 50-60 years with glioma. The CDR3 here is CASSLRGTGGSRNNEQFF. CDR3 bases: TGTGCCAGCAGCTTAAGGGGGACAGGAGGATCCCGTAACAATGAGCAGTTCTTC.